What follows describes a single TCR beta chain. The data were obtained in a study of OX40 agonist ivuxolimab in advanced cancers. Between the trimmed V and J ends, which lost 6 bases and 6 bases, there was a span of 8 bases. The length of the CDR3 is 10 residues. From germline, CDR1 is DFQATT and CDR2 SNEGSKA (reference sequence). The assay was immunoSEQ multiplex PCR, and TCRdb's table has in-frame clones only and misses some. The sample carries 150,000 to 170,000 clones, around 94% recorded once. The sequences come from CD4+ or CD8+ T cells sorted from blood, collected in a trial of the OX40 agonist ivuxolimab. The source is an adult with an advanced solid tumor such as melanoma, head and neck, liver or kidney cancer. The V and J genes are TRBV20-1 and TRBJ1-2; D not resolved. CDR3 coding DNA: TGCAGTGCCACCCGTGATGGCTACACCTTC. This codes for CSATRDGYTF.